The 28 T cell receptor beta chains given below trace back to one sample, sequenced in a study of cytomegalovirus exposure and HLA in healthy donors. PCR involved 60 Vbeta and 13 Jbeta primers. Using immunoSEQ multiplex PCR, the repertoire was profiled, and TCRdb retains in-frame clones only, with some absent. This sample has about 190,000 clones, with 81% found just once. Sequenced material: PBMCs. These receptors were obtained from a man aged 45 to 65 in good health and CMV-seronegative.

The V gene is TRBV12-5, the J gene TRBJ2-7; 8 bases map to TRBD1. This CDR3 is built from 14 residues. J gave up 3 bases and V 2 bases, and 3 bases lay outside the gene matches. CDR1 and CDR2 (germline): LGHNT, FRNRAP. The CDR3, as DNA: TGTGCTAGTGGTTTGCCGGACAGGGACTACGAGCAGTACTTC. It yields the protein CASGLPDRDYEQYF.

The gene calls are TRBV18 and TRBJ2-2, with 9 bases lining up with TRBD2. Per the germline V gene, CDR1 is KGHSH and CDR2 is LQKENI. V was clipped by 2 bases and J by 2 bases; unmatched bases: 9. This CDR3 spans 18 amino acids. The CDR3 coding sequence is TGTGCCAGCTCACCATCAGCTAGCGGGGCCCTTAACACCGGGGAGCTGTTTTTT. Protein sequence: CASSPSASGALNTGELFF.

V gene TRBV11-2 combines with J gene TRBJ2-7; D is ambiguous. This CDR3 has 12 residues. The germline V gene encodes CDR1 SGHAT and CDR2 FQNNGV. The germline V and J ends were trimmed by 5 bases and 2 bases, with 7 bases remaining between them. CDR3 nucleotide sequence: TGTGCCAGCAGCCCCCTCGCCTACGAGCAGTACTTC. As protein: CASSPLAYEQYF.

The chain is built from TRBV4-1 and TRBJ2-5; weak D call: TRBD1 (6 bases). This CDR3 spans 14 amino acids. Trimming stripped 6 bases from V and 5 bases from J, with 16 bases between. Per the germline V gene, CDR1 is MGHRA and CDR2 is YSYEKL. The CDR3 loop reads CASSRTDQGETQYF. The CDR3 nucleotides are TGCGCCAGCAGTCGGACAGATCAGGGGGAGACCCAGTACTTC.

The genes are TRBV9 and TRBJ2-7; 8 bases fit TRBD1. There are 14 residues in the CDR3. J gave up 1 base and V 4 bases, and 4 bases lay outside the gene matches. Per germline, CDR1 SGDLS and CDR2 YYNGEE. This CDR3 reads CASSFRTGSYEQYF. The DNA for the CDR3 is TGTGCCAGCAGCTTCCGGACAGGGTCCTACGAGCAGTACTTC.

This clone showed up just once. This chain connects TRBV12-5 to TRBJ1-3; D call uncertain. Germline loops: CDR1 LGHNT, CDR2 FRNRAP. V was clipped by 9 bases and J by 3 bases, with 12 bases between them. This CDR3 region has 13 residues. Written as DNA, the CDR3 is TGTGCTAGCCCAAGACGGGGTGGAAACACCATATATTTT. It codes for CASPRRGGNTIYF.

This chain uses TRBV19 with TRBJ1-3, with D perhaps matching TRBD1 (6 bases). CDR1 is LNHDA and CDR2 is SQIVND in the germline V gene (reference sequence). V was cut by 9 bases and J by 0 bases, with 9 bases left in between. The CDR3 runs 13 residues. CDR3 DNA: TGTGCCAGCAAGACAGGCTCTGGAAACACCATATATTTT. Translated: CASKTGSGNTIYF.

This clone has a single count. The chain uses TRBV4-1 and TRBJ1-1, with D possibly TRBD1 on 5 matching bases. This CDR3 region has 13 residues. Germline V gene data show CDR1 as MGHRA and CDR2 as YSYEKL. The V gene lost 4 bases and the J gene lost 4 bases, with 10 bases spanning the gap. CDR3 protein: CASSPRGVTEAFF. For the CDR3, the DNA is TGCGCCAGCAGCCCTCGGGGGGTCACTGAAGCTTTCTTT.

V and J are TRBV9 and TRBJ2-3, with 10 nucleotides matching TRBD1. The CDR3 length is 16 residues. The ends lost 0 bases at V and 2 bases at J; junction bases unmatched: 3. The germline V gene encodes CDR1 SGDLS and CDR2 YYNGEE. The CDR3 loop is CASSVGQGATTDTQYF. CDR3 DNA: TGTGCCAGCAGCGTAGGACAGGGGGCAACCACAGATACGCAGTATTTT.

Of note for this clone: Distinct nucleotide sequences in the sample also encode this CDR3. The J gene is TRBJ2-7, the V gene TRBV27; the D gene is possibly TRBD2 (5 bases). Germline V gene lookup returns CDR1 MNHEY and CDR2 SMNVEV (reference sequence). The CDR3 extends over 14 amino acids. V lost 5 bases to trimming and J lost 7 bases, with 18 bases between them. In DNA, the CDR3 is TGTGCCAGCAGTGGCTTGGGTCCAACGGGGGAGCAGTACTTC. It yields the protein CASSGLGPTGEQYF.

The rearrangement links TRBV7-9 to TRBJ1-2; no definite D call. Looked up from germline, CDR1 is SEHNR and CDR2 is FQNEAQ (reference sequence). This CDR3 comprises 11 residues. CDR3: CSIPRVWGYTF. The CDR3 DNA follows: TGTTCCATCCCCCGGGTGTGGGGCTACACCTTC.

This chain uses TRBV5-1 with TRBJ1-5; 10 nucleotides match TRBD1. This CDR3 is built from 15 residues. The J segment lost 5 bases and the V segment lost 4 bases, leaving 6 bases of the junction unmatched. Germline V gene sequence: CDR1 SGHRS, CDR2 YFSETQ. The CDR3 nucleotides are TGCGCCAGCAGCCGGACAGGGGGTTCGGATCAGCCCCAGCATTTT. The encoded protein is CASSRTGGSDQPQHF.

This clone came up once. V and J are TRBV27 and TRBJ2-2; D not certain. The CDR3 has 12 amino acids. Germline CDR1 reads MNHEY; CDR2 reads SMNVEV (reference sequence). With 2 bases removed from V and 6 bases from J, the gap between germline ends came to 4 bases. CDR3 in amino acids: CASSLLSGELFF. CDR3 sequence (DNA): TGTGCCAGCAGTTTACTTTCCGGGGAGCTGTTTTTT.

The sample holds one count of this clone. The gene calls are TRBV7-2 and TRBJ1-6, with D possibly matching TRBD1 (6 bases). Trimming took 6 bases from V and 2 from J, leaving 14 bases between them. The V gene's germline CDR1 is SGHTA and CDR2 FQGNSA. The CDR3 totals 16 residues. CDR3 sequence reads: CASSFPGATYNSPLHF. The CDR3 bases are TGTGCCAGCAGTTTTCCAGGGGCGACCTATAATTCACCCCTCCACTTT.

This sequence joins TRBV4-1 and TRBJ1-2, with D hard to call. The CDR3 length is 15 residues. V was clipped by 0 bases and J by 0 bases, with 8 bases between them. CDR1 MGHRA and CDR2 YSYEKL come from the germline V gene. CDR3 in amino acids: CASSQESLPNYGYTF. The CDR3 coding sequence is TGCGCCAGCAGCCAAGAGTCTCTCCCTAACTATGGCTACACCTTC.

The gene calls are TRBV7-9 and TRBJ1-1; D might be TRBD1 (5 bases). This CDR3 is 15 amino acids long. The germline V gene has CDR1 SEHNR and CDR2 FQNEAQ (reference sequence). V was cut by 1 base and J by 5 bases, with 14 bases left in between. Here the CDR3 reads CASSLGWGGETEAFF. The DNA for the CDR3 is TGTGCCAGCAGCTTAGGCTGGGGGGGAGAGACTGAAGCTTTCTTT.

The J gene is TRBJ2-3, the V gene TRBV5-1; 9 nucleotides align to TRBD2. This CDR3 region has 15 residues. V lost 0 bases to trimming and J lost 1 base; unmatched junction nucleotides: 0. Germline V lookup: CDR1 SGHRS, CDR2 YFSETQ. The CDR3 sequence: CASSLGTSGTDTQYF. CDR3 DNA: TGCGCCAGCAGCTTGGGGACTAGCGGCACAGATACGCAGTATTTT.

This clone turned up a few times. J is TRBJ1-2 and V is TRBV5-5, with TRBD1 as a possible D gene (6 bases). The germline V and J ends were trimmed by 3 bases and 6 bases, with 15 bases remaining between them. The CDR3 sequence is 14 residues long. Per germline, CDR1 SGHKS and CDR2 YYEKEE (reference sequence). CDR3 loop: CASSYFRTVDGYTF. The CDR3 DNA reads TGTGCCAGCAGCTACTTTCGGACAGTGGATGGCTACACCTTC.

This clone was observed a handful of times. At one end the junction does not follow the germline gene, possibly because of a read error. The chain uses TRBV7-2 and TRBJ2-5, with D unclear. Germline loops: CDR1 SGHTA, CDR2 FQGNSA. The CDR3 spans 13 residues. CDR3 sequence reads: CASSLAARETQYF. CDR3 sequence (DNA): TGTGCCAGCAGTTTAGCAGCAAGAGAGACCCAGTACTTC. The variable domain in full, with the rest retrieved from reference TRBV7-2 and TRBJ2-5, is GAGVSQSPSNKVTEKGKDVELRCDPISGHTALYWYRQSLGQGLEFLIYFQGNSAPDKSGLPSDRFSAERTGGSVSTLTIQRTQQEDSAVYLCASSLAARETQYFGPGTRLLVL.

This clone appeared a few times. This chain links TRBV6-5 with TRBJ1-1; possible D gene TRBD1, 5 bases. CDR3 length: 14 amino acids. V shed 2 bases and J shed 5 bases, with 12 bases lying between them. Germline values: CDR1 MNHEY, CDR2 SVGAGI. In DNA form, the CDR3 reads TGTGCCAGCAGTTACACGGGACTGTCTACTGAAGCTTTCTTT. Amino acid sequence: CASSYTGLSTEAFF.

CDR3 nucleotide sequence: TGCAGCGTTTGGCAGGGGGCTACAGATACGCAGTATTTT. It yields the protein CSVWQGATDTQYF. The chain joins TRBV29-1 to TRBJ2-3; 8 nucleotides match TRBD1. Losses at the gene ends were 5 bases for V and 3 bases for J; bases not matched to a gene: 4. The CDR3 covers 13 residues. Germline assignment: CDR1 SQVTM and CDR2 ANQGSEA.

V is TRBV19 and J is TRBJ2-1, with TRBD2 matching 10 bases. V lost 3 bases, J lost 5 bases, and 4 bases stayed unmatched. The CDR3 extends over 15 amino acids. Germline V gene data show CDR1 as LNHDA and CDR2 as SQIVND (reference sequence). The CDR3 is CASSIPSGGHNEQFF. For the CDR3, the DNA is TGTGCCAGTAGTATTCCTAGCGGGGGCCACAATGAGCAGTTCTTC.

The rearrangement links TRBV18 to TRBJ1-1; 7 bases match TRBD1. The CDR3 runs to 11 residues. Germline values: CDR1 KGHSH, CDR2 LQKENI. The V and J ends lost 4 bases and 8 bases, in that order; junction bases with no gene match: 1. CDR3 region: CASSQGAEAFF. In DNA, the CDR3 is TGTGCCAGCTCACAGGGGGCCGAAGCTTTCTTT.

The rearrangement uses TRBV2 and TRBJ2-1; 8 bases are a match to TRBD2. Germline values: CDR1 SNHLY, CDR2 FYNNEI. The length of the CDR3 is 13 residues. V shed 3 bases, J shed 8 bases, and the junction held 3 bases outside the gene matches. CDR3 DNA sequence: TGTGCCAGCAGTGAGGGACTAGTCGATGAGCAGTTCTTC. Translation: CASSEGLVDEQFF.

This clone came up once. This chain joins TRBV2 and TRBJ1-6; no clear D gene. Germline loops: CDR1 SNHLY, CDR2 FYNNEI. This CDR3 is built from 17 residues. Trimming cost V 5 bases and J 13 bases, with 27 bases left between them. In DNA form, the CDR3 reads TGTGCCAGCAGTACCGCTCCCGACTTTCGGCGACTTTTCCCCCTCCACTTT. This codes for CASSTAPDFRRLFPLHF.

V gene TRBV4-3 combines with J gene TRBJ2-7, with D possibly matching TRBD1 (6 bases). Germline V gene sequence: CDR1 LGHNA, CDR2 YSLEER. Trimming shortened V by 0 bases and J by 3 bases, and 12 bases separated the two germline ends. This CDR3 has 15 residues. The CDR3 region is CASSQDYGQSYEQYF. DNA of the CDR3: TGCGCCAGCAGCCAAGATTATGGACAGAGCTACGAGCAGTACTTC.

V gene TRBV4-3 combines with J gene TRBJ1-5; D is possibly TRBD1 (6 bases). Looked up from germline, CDR1 is LGHNA and CDR2 is YSLEER. Trimming took off 8 bases at V and 1 base at J, with 12 bases between the two ends. This CDR3 is 14 amino acids long. The CDR3 DNA reads TGCGCCAGCCATGGACAGAGGAGCAATCAGCCCCAGCATTTT. This gives the protein CASHGQRSNQPQHF.

The chain employs TRBV18 and TRBJ1-1; D is possibly TRBD1 (5 bases). This CDR3 contains 15 residues. The V and J ends lost 6 bases and 5 bases respectively, with 19 bases between them. Germline V lookup: CDR1 KGHSH, CDR2 LQKENI. CDR3 bases: TGTGCCAGCTCCCCGGACGGGCTTAGGGGAACTGAAGCTTTCTTT. This gives the protein CASSPDGLRGTEAFF.